This TCR beta chain was identified in a study of cytomegalovirus exposure and HLA in healthy donors. Study background: Later analysis reported that the 95 to 150 validation repertoires shared the platform of the 500 to 750 first-cohort repertoires.

Of note for this clone: Its antigen is undetermined.

Data came from immunoSEQ multiplex PCR; TCRdb stores just in-frame clones and leaves some out. The sample carries approximately 150,000 clones, around 85% recorded once. The donors were part of the validation cohort of 120 or so subjects. That cohort was separate from the first cohort, which comprised 670 or so subjects. General study findings and limits: The study found most TCR sequences rare, yet found some public TCRs in many donors. In vitro experiments confirmed that three CMV-associated chains were specific for CMV antigens.

The germline gives CDR1 SGHDT, CDR2 YYEEEE. CDR3 length: 12 residues. V gave up 10 bases and J gave up 4 bases, with 14 bases separating them. The V call is TRBV5-6, the J call TRBJ1-1, with D maybe TRBD1 (6 bases). Source material: PBMCs. The TCR originated in a man aged 25 to 40 in good health and CMV-seropositive. CDR3 sequence reads: CAVQGPGTEAFF. The CDR3 DNA is TGTGCCGTACAGGGTCCGGGCACTGAAGCTTTCTTT.